This entry describes one TCR beta chain. The target antigen is unknown. V was cut by 5 bases and J by 4 bases, with 15 bases left in between. The CDR3 runs 15 residues. The germline CDR1 and CDR2 sequences are SEHNR and FQNEAQ (reference sequence). TCRdb processed the PCR reads anew with MiXCR; each CDR3 protein has one entry. Among 15,000 to 25,000 distinct CDR3 sequences listed, 60% were seen once. PCR-confirmed positives ranged from March to December 2020, preceding US Alpha, Beta and Delta variants. The source of the sample is a study of vaccination and CD4 T cells after COVID-19. Overall study: A median of 101 days (range 35 to 161) separated diagnosis from post-COVID sampling. Study results and limitations: The median SARS-CoV-2-reactive clonotype number increased from 21 to 38, without statistical significance. Convalescent patients' clones that were vaccine-specific were spike mono-reactive in 304 of 307 cases.

V usage is TRBV7-9 and J usage is TRBJ1-3; possibly TRBD1 for D (5 bases). Sequencing used CD4+ T cells from blood, obtained after SARS-CoV-2 vaccination. The clonotype was recovered from a human donor who had recovered from COVID-19. This CDR3 reads CASSRAGLGGNTIYF. The CDR3 nucleotides read TGTGCCAGCAGCCGAGCAGGGTTGGGAGGAAACACCATATATTTT.